The TCR beta chain described here comes from a study of T-cell memory formation after mild COVID-19. The table lists this clonotype with a few counts. TCRdb re-called the 5' RACE reads through MiXCR, storing one row per CDR3 protein. This sample has under 600,000 distinct CDR3 sequences, with roughly 20% found just once. The CDR3 totals 15 residues. The V end lost 1 base, the J end lost 10 bases, and 17 bases lay between the germline ends. Per germline, CDR1 LGHNA and CDR2 YSLEER. Sequenced: PBMCs or a T cell subset sorted from them (not recorded which). The TCR was taken from an adult woman who had mild COVID-19 (a few samples of this study predate the infection). Cell type and time point are not known. The rearrangement joins TRBV4-3 to TRBJ2-1; tentatively, D is TRBD2 (5 bases). For the CDR3, the DNA is TGCGCCAGCAGCCAAGTATTAAGAGGGCTAGGCGAGCAGTTCTTC. Translating gives CASSQVLRGLGEQFF.